This T cell receptor beta chain was sequenced for a study of cytomegalovirus exposure and HLA in healthy donors. Trimming cost V 3 bases and J 3 bases, with 12 bases left between them. The CDR3 is 15 amino acids. CDR1 is SGHTA and CDR2 is FQGNSA in the germline V gene. Vbeta (60) and Jbeta (13) primers were used in the PCR. The repertoire was sequenced with immunoSEQ multiplex PCR; TCRdb's copy has only in-frame clones and lacks some. Among fewer than 150,000 clones listed, approximately 80% were seen once. This clone occurred a few times. The rearrangement joins TRBV7-2 to TRBJ1-5; D possibly corresponds to TRBD1 (6 bases). Sequenced material: PBMCs. The TCR sequence derives from a male donor in good health and CMV-seronegative. The CDR3 DNA reads TGTGCCAGCAGCTTCTTACAGGGCTTCAATCAGCCCCAGCATTTT. Protein: CASSFLQGFNQPQHF.